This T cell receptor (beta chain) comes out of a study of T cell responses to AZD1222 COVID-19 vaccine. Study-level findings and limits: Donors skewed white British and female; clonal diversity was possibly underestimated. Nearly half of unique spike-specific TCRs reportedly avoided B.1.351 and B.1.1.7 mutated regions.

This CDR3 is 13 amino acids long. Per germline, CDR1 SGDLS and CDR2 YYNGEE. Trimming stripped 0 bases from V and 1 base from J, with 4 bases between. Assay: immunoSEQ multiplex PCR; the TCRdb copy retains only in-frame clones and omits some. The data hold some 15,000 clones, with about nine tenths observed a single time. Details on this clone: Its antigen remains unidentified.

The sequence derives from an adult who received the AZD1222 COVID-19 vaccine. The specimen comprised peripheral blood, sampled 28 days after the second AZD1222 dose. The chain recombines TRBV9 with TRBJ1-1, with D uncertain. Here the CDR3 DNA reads TGTGCCAGCAGCGTAGGTGCGAACACTGAAGCTTTCTTT. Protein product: CASSVGANTEAFF.